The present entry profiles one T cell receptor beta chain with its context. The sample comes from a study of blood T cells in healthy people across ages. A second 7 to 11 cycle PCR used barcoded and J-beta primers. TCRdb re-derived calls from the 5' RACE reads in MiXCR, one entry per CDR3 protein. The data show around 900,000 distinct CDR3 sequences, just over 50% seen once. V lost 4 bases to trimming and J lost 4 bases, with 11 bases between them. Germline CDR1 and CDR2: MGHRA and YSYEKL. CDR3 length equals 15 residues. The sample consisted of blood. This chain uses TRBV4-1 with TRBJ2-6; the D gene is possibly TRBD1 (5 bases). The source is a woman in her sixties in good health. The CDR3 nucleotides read TGCGCCAGCAGCCCAGAAGGGGTCGGGGCCAACGTCCTGACTTTC. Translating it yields CASSPEGVGANVLTF.